Listed below are T cell receptor beta chains from one sample, sequenced in a study of cytomegalovirus exposure and HLA in healthy donors. Method: immunoSEQ multiplex PCR; TCRdb's copy keeps in-frame clones and lacks some. The table records 150,000 to 250,000 clones, 82% of them present only once. The sequenced material came from PBMCs. These receptors all come from a boy aged 2 to 10 in good health and CMV-seronegative. Both conserved end residues are part of each CDR3. The D gene is left open where the match is weak. Clone size is given for some rows only: seen once, a few or many times, or a class if the clone is expanded.

j_gene,abundance,d_gene,v_gene,CDR3nt,CDR3aa
TRBJ2-3,few,.,TRBV13,TGTGCCAGCAGCTCCCGACTAGAAAGCACAGATACGCAGTATTTT,CASSSRLESTDTQYF
TRBJ2-5,.,TRBD1,TRBV29-1,TGCAGCGCCTCCCGGGACAGGGAACGAGGAGAGACCCAGTACTTC,CSASRDRERGETQYF
TRBJ2-7,.,TRBD1,TRBV18,TGTGCCAGCTCACCCCAGGGGGTCGAGCAGTACTTC,CASSPQGVEQYF
TRBJ1-6,.,.,TRBV6-5,TGTGCCAGCAGCTCCCTACAGGACTATAATTCACCCCTCCACTTT,CASSSLQDYNSPLHF
TRBJ1-2,.,TRBD1,TRBV2,TGTGCCAGCTTGGACAGGCGCCTTGATGGCTACACCTTC,CASLDRRLDGYTF
TRBJ2-5,.,.,TRBV19,TGTGCCAGTAGTAACCAGGGGTCCTGGGAGACCCAGTACTTC,CASSNQGSWETQYF
TRBJ2-3,.,.,TRBV6-6,TGTGCCAGCAGCTCCCAATTGGGCCGTACGCAGTATTTT,CASSSQLGRTQYF
TRBJ1-5,.,.,TRBV19,TGTGCCAGTAGTCTCCAAAAGGACAGCCATAGCAATCAGCCCCAGCATTTT,CASSLQKDSHSNQPQHF
TRBJ1-2,.,.,TRBV7-9,TGTGCCAGCAGCTTGGGGGGGGCGGACTATGGCTACACCTTC,CASSLGGADYGYTF
TRBJ2-6,.,TRBD1,TRBV7-9,TGTGCCAGCAGCTTAGGACAGGGGATTTTATCTGGGGCCAACGTCCTGACTTTC,CASSLGQGILSGANVLTF
TRBJ2-3,.,TRBD2,TRBV4-2,TGTGCCAGCAGTCTAGGCCGACTAGCGGGGGGCCGGGATACGCAGTATTTT,CASSLGRLAGGRDTQYF
TRBJ2-6,.,TRBD1,TRBV5-8,TGTGCCAGCAGCCGACAGGGTCCTGGGGCCAACGTCCTGACTTTC,CASSRQGPGANVLTF
TRBJ2-1,.,TRBD2,TRBV9,TGTGCCAGCAGCGTGGGACTATTTTACAATGAGCAGTTCTTC,CASSVGLFYNEQFF
TRBJ1-2,.,TRBD1,TRBV5-5,TGTGCCAGCAGCTTGCGACAGGGGATTGGGTATGGCTACACCTTC,CASSLRQGIGYGYTF
TRBJ2-3,.,.,TRBV7-9,TGTGCCAGCAGCCCGACCCTCGGCAGGCCCCTCACAGATACGCAGTATTTT,CASSPTLGRPLTDTQYF
TRBJ1-1,.,.,TRBV30,TGTGCCTGGAGCCTCCCTAGGGGACATGAAGCTTTCTTT,CAWSLPRGHEAFF
TRBJ1-5,.,.,TRBV7-2,TGTGCCAGCAGCTTAGAGCCTACTCAGCCCCAGCATTTT,CASSLEPTQPQHF
TRBJ2-7,few,.,TRBV10-2,TGCGCCAGCAGACCTGACAGTTTTCCGATTTTATCCGAGCAGTACTTC,CASRPDSFPILSEQYF
TRBJ1-4,few,TRBD1,TRBV2,TGTGCCAGCGGAAAGACAGGGGAGGGCGAAAAACTGTTTTTT,CASGKTGEGEKLFF
TRBJ1-2,few,TRBD1,TRBV10-3,TGTGCCATCAAAGGGACAGGGGCCAAGTTGCAAACTAACTATGGCTACACCTTC,CAIKGTGAKLQTNYGYTF
TRBJ1-2,.,TRBD1,TRBV10-3,TGTGCCATCAGCCCACAAGTTGACAGAACAGGGGACTATGGCTACACCTTC,CAISPQVDRTGDYGYTF
TRBJ2-2,.,TRBD1,TRBV7-9,TGTGCCATCGATCCGATCAGGGGGCCGTCCGGGGAGCTGTTTTTT,CAIDPIRGPSGELFF
TRBJ2-3,.,TRBD1,TRBV15,TGTGCCACCAGCAGAGAAGGGACAGGGGCCGATACGCAGTATTTT,CATSREGTGADTQYF
TRBJ2-3,.,TRBD1,TRBV5-6,TGTGCCAGCAGCGTCCGGGGACAGGGAGGCCCAGATACGCAGTATTTT,CASSVRGQGGPDTQYF
TRBJ1-4,.,.,TRBV4-1,TGCGCCAGCAGCCAAGACGACAGCCGGAAGAATGAAAAACTGTTTTTT,CASSQDDSRKNEKLFF
TRBJ1-2,.,TRBD1,TRBV2,TGTGCCAGCAGGGCCGGGACAGGGAATGGCTACACCTTC,CASRAGTGNGYTF
TRBJ2-6,.,TRBD1,TRBV18,TGTGCCAGCTCACCACCGGCAGGGGGCAGCTCTGGGGCCAACGTCCTGACTTTC,CASSPPAGGSSGANVLTF
TRBJ1-2,.,.,TRBV7-2,TGTGCCAGCAGCCCTGTACTTTATGGCTACACCTTC,CASSPVLYGYTF
TRBJ1-4,.,TRBD1,TRBV7-2,TGTGCCAGCAGCTCGGACAGGGGGAAGGAAAAACTGTTTTTT,CASSSDRGKEKLFF
TRBJ2-2,few,.,TRBV14,TGTGCCAGCAGCCAAGCAGGGGGGCGGCTAAACACCGGGGAGCTGTTTTTT,CASSQAGGRLNTGELFF
TRBJ1-6,.,.,TRBV6-5,TGTGCCAGCAGTTACTCGCCGGACGGGGATTCACCCCTCCACTTT,CASSYSPDGDSPLHF
TRBJ2-5,.,TRBD2,TRBV29-1,TGCAGCGTTGAAGGGACTAGCGGGGGGGAAGAGACCCAGTACTTC,CSVEGTSGGEETQYF